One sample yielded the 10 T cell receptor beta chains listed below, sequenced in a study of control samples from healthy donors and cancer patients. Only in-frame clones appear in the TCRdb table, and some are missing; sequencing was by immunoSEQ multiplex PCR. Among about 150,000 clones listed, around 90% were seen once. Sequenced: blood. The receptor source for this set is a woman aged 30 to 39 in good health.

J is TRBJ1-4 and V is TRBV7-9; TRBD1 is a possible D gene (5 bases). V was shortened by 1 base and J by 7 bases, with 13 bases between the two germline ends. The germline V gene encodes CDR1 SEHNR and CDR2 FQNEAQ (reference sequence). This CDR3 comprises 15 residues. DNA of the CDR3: TGTGCCAGCAGCTTAGTGGGGGACCTTAGTGAAAAACTGTTTTTT. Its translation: CASSLVGDLSEKLFF.

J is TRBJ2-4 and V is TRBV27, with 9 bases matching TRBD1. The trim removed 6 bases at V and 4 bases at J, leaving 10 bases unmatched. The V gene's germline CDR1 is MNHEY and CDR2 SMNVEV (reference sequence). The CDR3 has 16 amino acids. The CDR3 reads CASRHPGQGGKNIQYF. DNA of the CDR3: TGTGCCAGCAGGCATCCGGGACAGGGAGGTAAAAACATTCAGTACTTC.

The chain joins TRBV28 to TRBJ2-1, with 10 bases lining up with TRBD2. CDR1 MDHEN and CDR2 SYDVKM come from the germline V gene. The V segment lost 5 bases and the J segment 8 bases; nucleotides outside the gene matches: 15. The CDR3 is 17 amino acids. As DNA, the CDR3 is TGTGCCAGCAGTCAGGGAAAGCGGGAGGGCCTTTGGGATGAGCAGTTCTTC. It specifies CASSQGKREGLWDEQFF.

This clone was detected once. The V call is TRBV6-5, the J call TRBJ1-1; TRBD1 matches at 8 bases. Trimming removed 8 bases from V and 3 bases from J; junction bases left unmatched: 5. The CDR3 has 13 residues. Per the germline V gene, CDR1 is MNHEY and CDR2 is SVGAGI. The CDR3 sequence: CASRATGDTEAFF. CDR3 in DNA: TGTGCCAGCCGGGCGACAGGGGACACTGAAGCTTTCTTT.

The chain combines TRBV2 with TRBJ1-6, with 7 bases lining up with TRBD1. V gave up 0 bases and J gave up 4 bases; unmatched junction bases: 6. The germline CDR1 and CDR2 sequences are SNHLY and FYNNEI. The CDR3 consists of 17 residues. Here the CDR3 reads CASSEARAGGYNSPLHF. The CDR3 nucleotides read TGTGCCAGCAGTGAAGCTAGGGCAGGGGGGTATAATTCACCCCTCCACTTT.

The CDR3, as DNA: TGTGCCAGCAGCTTAACGGGACAGGGAGGGTATGGCTACACCTTC. Residues: CASSLTGQGGYGYTF. This chain uses TRBV7-3 with TRBJ1-2, with 9 bases matching TRBD1. Trimming cost V 0 bases and J 5 bases; bases outside gene matches: 4. Germline V gene sequence: CDR1 SGHTA, CDR2 FQGTGA. The CDR3 consists of 15 residues.

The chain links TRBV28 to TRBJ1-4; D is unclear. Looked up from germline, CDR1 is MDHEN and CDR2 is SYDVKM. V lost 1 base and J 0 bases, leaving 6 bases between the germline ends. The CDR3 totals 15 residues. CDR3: CASSLFGATNEKLFF. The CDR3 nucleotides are TGTGCCAGCAGTTTATTTGGGGCAACTAATGAAAAACTGTTTTTT.

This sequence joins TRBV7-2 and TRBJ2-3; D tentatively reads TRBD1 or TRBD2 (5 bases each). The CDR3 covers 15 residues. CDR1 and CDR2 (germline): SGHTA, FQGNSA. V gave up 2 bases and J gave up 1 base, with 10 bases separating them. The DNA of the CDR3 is TGTGCCAGCAGCTTACAGGGAGCGGGCACAGATACGCAGTATTTT. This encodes CASSLQGAGTDTQYF.

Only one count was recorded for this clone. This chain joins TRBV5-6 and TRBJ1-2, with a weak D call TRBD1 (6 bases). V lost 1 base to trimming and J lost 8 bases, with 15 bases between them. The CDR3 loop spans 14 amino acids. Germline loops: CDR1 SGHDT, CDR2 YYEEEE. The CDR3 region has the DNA TGTGCCAGCAGCTTGTTACAGGGTGTTGGCGGCTACACCTTC. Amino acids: CASSLLQGVGGYTF.

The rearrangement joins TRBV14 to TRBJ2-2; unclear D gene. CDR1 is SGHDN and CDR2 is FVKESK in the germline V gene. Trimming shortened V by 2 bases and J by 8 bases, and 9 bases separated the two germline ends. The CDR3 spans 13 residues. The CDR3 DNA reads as TGTGCCAGCAGCCAATTTCACGGAGGGGAGCTGTTTTTT. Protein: CASSQFHGGELFF.